The clone carrying this TCR beta chain came up a few times. Its matching antigen is unknown. This sample was taken from a study of T cells after yellow fever vaccination. Notes on the study in general: Clones from primary vaccination mostly reappeared after the booster (around 97% CD4, approximately 88% CD8).

Germline values: CDR1 SGHNT, CDR2 YYREEE (reference sequence). This CDR3 contains 11 residues. V lost 6 bases and J 4 bases, leaving 7 bases between the germline ends. TCRdb analysed the 5' RACE reads with MiXCR anew, one entry per CDR3 protein. The sample has around 250,000 distinct CDR3 sequences, 6.9% seen once; the top ten hold roughly 0.93%. The sequencing here drew on CD4+ T cells sorted from PBMCs, taken 15 days after the yellow fever booster vaccination. The sequence came from a man aged 25 to 40 who received the YFV17D yellow fever vaccine. The J gene is TRBJ1-1, the V gene TRBV5-4; unclear D gene. The DNA of the CDR3 is TGTGCCAGCACCACGGGCACTGAAGCTTTCTTT. Encoded protein: CASTTGTEAFF.